The 32 T cell receptor beta chains below were found in one sample sequenced in a study of T cell repertoires in cytomegalovirus infection. One entry per CDR3 protein, called by TCRdb with MiXCR from the reads. The profile shows fewer than 1,000,000 distinct CDR3 sequences, 31% of them singletons. No antigen has been assigned to these receptors. The input for sequencing was cultured CD8+ T cells from PBMCs, taken from culture after CMV antigen stimulation. These TCRs come from a human donor in good health (CMV status not recorded). Some clones in this sample may be carry-over from other donors' samples.

This clonotype was seen more than once but under ten times. V usage is TRBV14 and J usage is TRBJ2-1; D is possibly TRBD2 (5 bases). There are 16 residues in the CDR3. The germline V and J ends were trimmed by 3 bases and 7 bases, with 19 bases remaining between them. Germline lookup yields CDR1 SGHDN and CDR2 FVKESK. CDR3 amino acids: CASSHEWALPGNEQFF. The CDR3 DNA sequence: TGTGCCAGCAGCCACGAATGGGCTTTACCGGGAAATGAGCAGTTCTTC.

The chain couples TRBV12-3 or TRBV12-4 to TRBJ2-4, with 10 bases fitting TRBD2. This CDR3 comprises 18 residues. V gave up 7 bases and J gave up 0 bases; unmatched junction bases: 12. The CDR3, as DNA: TGTGCCAGCACCCTTACTAGCGGGGTTGAATTAGCCAAAAACATTCAGTACTTC. It translates to CASTLTSGVELAKNIQYF.

J is TRBJ2-5 and V is TRBV7-9; D gene unclear. The CDR3 runs to 14 residues. CDR1 is SEHNR and CDR2 is FQNEAQ in the germline V gene (reference sequence). V lost 5 bases and J lost 0, with 10 bases in between. The CDR3 loop is CASSTDLYQETQYF. DNA for the CDR3: TGTGCCAGCAGCACCGACTTGTACCAAGAGACCCAGTACTTC.

This clonotype was seen ten or more times. This sequence joins TRBV7-6 and TRBJ2-5; TRBD2 is a possible D gene (6 bases). The CDR3 consists of 12 residues. Per germline, CDR1 SGHVS and CDR2 FNYEAQ. The V and J ends lost 5 bases and 5 bases respectively, with 9 bases between them. The CDR3 bases are TGTGCCAGCAGCCAGACTAGGGAGACCCAGTACTTC. Protein sequence: CASSQTRETQYF.

The chain joins TRBV4-1 to TRBJ2-1; 12 bases fit TRBD2. The CDR3 is made up of 18 amino acids. After removal of 0 bases from V and 4 bases from J, the junction contained 7 bases not matched to a gene. Looked up from germline, CDR1 is MGHRA and CDR2 is YSYEKL. The CDR3: CASSQDHLAGGPYNEQFF. DNA of the CDR3: TGCGCCAGCAGCCAAGATCACCTAGCGGGGGGGCCTTACAATGAGCAGTTCTTC.

This clonotype showed up just a few times. This sequence joins TRBV12-3 or TRBV12-4 and TRBJ1-1, with TRBD1 matching 7 bases. Germline trimming cut 6 bases from V and 0 bases from J; bases unmatched to any gene: 10. The CDR3 spans 16 residues. This CDR3 reads CASSTPRDRLNTEAFF. In nucleotides, the CDR3 is TGTGCCAGCAGCACCCCCCGGGACAGATTGAACACTGAAGCTTTCTTT.

This clonotype has at least ten counts. CDR3 loop: CASSVGTVWETQYF. For the CDR3, the DNA is TGTGCCAGCAGCGTGGGGACAGTTTGGGAGACCCAGTACTTC. This chain joins TRBV7-8 and TRBJ2-5, with 7 bases fitting TRBD1. The CDR3 is 14 amino acids. V was pared by 5 bases and J by 5 bases, with 8 bases of the junction left unmatched. Germline-derived CDR1 and CDR2 are SGHVS and FQNEAQ.

Many counts were recorded for this clonotype. This rearrangement joins TRBV7-6 to TRBJ2-3, with 12 nucleotides matching TRBD2. The V segment lost 4 bases and the J segment 3 bases; nucleotides outside the gene matches: 11. Germline V gene data show CDR1 as SGHVS and CDR2 as FNYEAQ. The CDR3 contains 18 residues. CDR3 nucleotide sequence: TGTGCCAGCAGCTCCATCCCCGGACTAGCGGGGAGAACAGATACGCAGTATTTT. Translating it yields CASSSIPGLAGRTDTQYF.

A few counts support this clonotype. The J gene is TRBJ1-2, the V gene TRBV7-6, with D perhaps matching TRBD1 (5 bases). The germline gives CDR1 SGHVS, CDR2 FNYEAQ. V dropped 6 bases and J dropped 3 bases, with 26 bases sitting between them. The CDR3 contains 18 residues. CDR3 DNA sequence: TGTGCCAGCAGATCCTTACGAATAACCACCGGGACCTACTATGGCTACACCTTC. Its protein is CASRSLRITTGTYYGYTF.

This chain joins TRBV6-4 and TRBJ2-1, with D maybe TRBD2 (5 bases). Germline lookup yields CDR1 MRHNA and CDR2 SNTAGT. The CDR3 totals 13 residues. Trimming pared 0 bases from V and 10 bases from J, leaving 10 bases between. CDR3 nucleotide sequence: TGTGCCAGCAGTGACTCGGAAGCGGAGGAGCAGTTCTTC. Its protein product is CASSDSEAEEQFF.

This clonotype was detected many times. At one end the junction does not follow the germline gene, possibly because of a read error. The genes are TRBV7-9 and TRBJ2-1; perhaps D is TRBD1 or TRBD2 (5 bases each). The V gene's germline CDR1 is SEHNR and CDR2 FQNEAQ (reference sequence). The CDR3 loop spans 15 amino acids. The CDR3 nucleotides read TGTGCCAGCAGTTTAGAACGGGGACCCTACAATGAGCAGTTCTTC. Amino acid sequence: CASSLERGPYNEQFF.

CDR3 sequence reads: CASSETTGTGGTEAFF. As DNA, the CDR3 is TGTGCCAGCAGTGAAACAACCGGGACAGGGGGCACTGAAGCTTTCTTT. This chain joins TRBV6-1 and TRBJ1-1, with TRBD1 identical over 11 bases. CDR3 size: 16 residues. Germline CDR1 MNHNS, CDR2 SASEGT. J gave up 4 bases and V 2 bases, and 6 bases lay outside the gene matches.

The V and J genes are TRBV20-1 and TRBJ2-1, with 13 bases lining up with TRBD2. After removal of 2 bases from V and 1 base from J, the junction contained 11 bases not matched to a gene. Germline V gene sequence: CDR1 DFQATT, CDR2 SNEGSKA (reference sequence). CDR3 length: 19 amino acids. The CDR3: CSARPQGTSGEFSYNEQFF. Written as DNA, the CDR3 is TGCAGTGCTAGACCCCAGGGGACTAGCGGGGAATTTTCCTACAATGAGCAGTTCTTC.

Ten or more counts support this clonotype. V is TRBV7-9 and J is TRBJ1-1; D is possibly TRBD1 (6 bases). The CDR3 totals 13 residues. Germline values: CDR1 SEHNR, CDR2 FQNEAQ (reference sequence). The V and J ends lost 7 bases and 1 base respectively, with 10 bases between them. As DNA, the CDR3 is TGTGCCAGCACCGTGACAGGGAACACTGAAGCTTTCTTT. Its protein product is CASTVTGNTEAFF. The full variable domain, with the rest looked up from reference TRBV7-9 and TRBJ1-1, is DTGVSQNPRHKITKRGQNVTFRCDPISEHNRLYWYRQTLGQGPEFLTYFQNEAQLEKSRLLSDRFSAERPKGSFSTLEIQRTEQGDSAMYLCASTVTGNTEAFFGQGTRLTVV.

The chain uses TRBV10-3 and TRBJ2-2; 7 nucleotides match TRBD1. The CDR3 is 14 amino acids. V shed 9 bases, J shed 3 bases, and the junction held 7 bases outside the gene matches. Germline V CDR1 and CDR2: ENHRY, SYGVKD. This CDR3 reads CAIPGTAYTGELFF. The CDR3 DNA follows: TGTGCCATACCCGGGACAGCCTACACCGGGGAGCTGTTTTTT.

The table lists this clonotype with a few counts. The CDR3 reads CASSSTPYSGTSGGSRYEQYV. The CDR3 DNA follows: TGTGCCAGCAGCTCCACTCCATATTCCGGGACTAGCGGGGGGTCCCGCTACGAGCAGTACGTC. J is TRBJ2-7 and V is TRBV7-2; 15 bases are a match to TRBD2. The CDR3 is 21 amino acids. Per the germline V gene, CDR1 is SGHTA and CDR2 is FQGNSA. V was clipped by 4 bases and J by 3 bases; unmatched bases: 19.

This clonotype was detected only a few times. This chain connects TRBV11-1 to TRBJ2-1, with D possibly matching TRBD2 (6 bases). From germline, CDR1 is SGHAT and CDR2 FQDESV (reference sequence). Trimming stripped 4 bases from V and 1 base from J, with 14 bases between. The CDR3 is 16 residues long. CDR3 sequence reads: CASSSPFGGSYNEQFF. In DNA, the CDR3 is TGTGCCAGCAGCTCGCCATTTGGAGGGTCCTACAATGAGCAGTTCTTC.

This clonotype has only a few counts. This chain links TRBV19 with TRBJ2-3, with 11 nucleotides matching TRBD2. Losses at the gene ends were 5 bases for V and 5 bases for J; bases not matched to a gene: 6. The CDR3 loop spans 15 amino acids. Germline CDR1 and CDR2: LNHDA and SQIVND (reference sequence). The chain's CDR3 is CASSPGTSGRDTQYF. As DNA, the CDR3 is TGTGCCAGTAGTCCCGGGACTAGCGGTAGAGATACGCAGTATTTT.

As for this clonotype: The germline gene is not matched at one end of the junction; a read error may be the cause. The chain recombines TRBV11-3 with TRBJ2-5; TRBD2 agrees at 9 bases. This CDR3 contains 16 residues. The germline V gene encodes CDR1 SGHNT and CDR2 YENEEA. As DNA, the CDR3 is TGTGTCAGCAGCCCCGGACTAGCGATGGGCCAAGAGACCCAGTACTTC. Its translation is CVSSPGLAMGQETQYF.

The chain combines TRBV5-1 with TRBJ2-5; a weak D match, TRBD2 (5 bases). The CDR3 is made up of 12 amino acids. The V gene lost 4 bases and the J gene lost 5 bases, with 9 bases spanning the gap. Germline CDR1 SGHRS, CDR2 YFSETQ. The CDR3 DNA is TGCGCCAGCAGCGGAGGACTCGAGACCCAGTACTTC. This encodes CASSGGLETQYF.

The J gene is TRBJ1-2, the V gene TRBV6-6; a weak D match, TRBD1 (5 bases). The CDR3 is 13 amino acids. CDR1 and CDR2 from the germline V gene are MNHNY and SVGAGI (reference sequence). V was trimmed by 2 bases and J by 8 bases, leaving 12 bases between them. CDR3 protein: CASSYRGARGYTF. CDR3 DNA: TGTGCCAGCAGTTACCGAGGGGCGCGAGGCTACACCTTC.

This clonotype was observed many times. CDR3 nucleotides: TGTGCCAGCAGTTACGGACCTTACGAGCAGTACGTC. It yields the protein CASSYGPYEQYV. V is TRBV6-2 or TRBV6-3 and J is TRBJ2-7; the D is unclear. CDR1 is MNHEY, CDR2 SVGEGT, per germline. The CDR3 has 12 amino acids. V lost 2 bases and J lost 4, with 6 bases in between.

This clonotype has only a few counts. The chain links TRBV7-2 to TRBJ2-7; 10 bases map to TRBD1. The germline V gene has CDR1 SGHTA and CDR2 FQGNSA. CDR3 length equals 13 residues. Unmatched junction bases numbered 5, after V lost 8 bases and J lost 4 bases. In DNA, the CDR3 is TGTGCCAGCTGGACAGGGGGGATGTACGAGCAGTACTTC. It codes for CASWTGGMYEQYF.

The rearrangement joins TRBV18 to TRBJ1-5; D is undetermined. Looked up from germline, CDR1 is KGHSH and CDR2 is LQKENI. There are 15 residues in the CDR3. V was shortened by 4 bases and J by 0 bases, with 10 bases between the two germline ends. This CDR3 reads CASSRGRNSNQPQHF. DNA for the CDR3: TGTGCCAGCTCACGCGGGAGGAATAGCAATCAGCCCCAGCATTTT.

This chain connects TRBV12-3 or TRBV12-4 to TRBJ2-3; no reliable D call. The V end was cut by 7 bases, the J end by 0 bases, with 17 bases between. This CDR3 region has 16 residues. DNA for the CDR3: TGTGCCAGCACCCCACCGGGTTTCTTCAGCACAGATACGCAGTATTTT. Its translation is CASTPPGFFSTDTQYF.

Regarding this clonotype: A much more abundant neighbour one base away suggests this may be a read error. In DNA form, the CDR3 reads TGTACCAGCAGTACCCCATACACCGGGGAGCTGTTTTTT. Protein sequence: CTSSTPYTGELFF. The chain couples TRBV12-3 or TRBV12-4 to TRBJ2-2; unclear D gene. The CDR3 consists of 13 residues.

Only a few counts were recorded for this clonotype. This rearrangement joins TRBV27 to TRBJ1-1, with unresolved D. V shed 5 bases and J shed 4 bases, with 20 bases lying between them. CDR1 and CDR2 from the germline V gene are MNHEY and SMNVEV (reference sequence). The CDR3 consists of 16 residues. The CDR3 bases are TGTGCCAGCAGTGCATCCTACTGGGAGTTGAGCACTGAAGCTTTCTTT. Its translation: CASSASYWELSTEAFF.

This clonotype was found many times. The V call is TRBV7-2, the J call TRBJ1-3; D perhaps matches TRBD1 (5 bases). Trimming stripped 3 bases from V and 2 bases from J, with 17 bases between. Germline V gene data show CDR1 as SGHTA and CDR2 as FQGNSA. The CDR3 extends over 17 amino acids. The CDR3 loop reads CASSFPGLPSPGNTIYF. The CDR3, as DNA: TGTGCCAGCAGCTTCCCAGGGCTTCCCTCTCCTGGAAACACCATATATTTT. The full variable domain, with the rest looked up from reference TRBV7-2 and TRBJ1-3, is GAGVSQSPSNKVTEKGKDVELRCDPISGHTALYWYRQSLGQGLEFLIYFQGNSAPDKSGLPSDRFSAERTGGSVSTLTIQRTQQEDSAVYLCASSFPGLPSPGNTIYFGEGSWLTVV.

This clonotype was found many times. The V call is TRBV28, the J call TRBJ2-3; 8 bases line up with TRBD2. The J segment lost 2 bases and the V segment lost 8 bases, leaving 18 bases of the junction unmatched. Germline-derived CDR1 and CDR2 are MDHEN and SYDVKM. This CDR3 region has 18 residues. The CDR3 DNA reads as TGTGCCAGCGGATATCCGGGGCTAGGACTAGCCGTCACAGATACGCAGTATTTT. This gives the protein CASGYPGLGLAVTDTQYF.

This clonotype was seen at least ten times. This chain uses TRBV7-6 with TRBJ1-1; tentatively, D is TRBD1 (6 bases). The CDR3 spans 16 residues. In germline, CDR1 is SGHVS, CDR2 FNYEAQ. V gave up 5 bases and J gave up 4 bases, with 20 bases separating them. The CDR3 region has the DNA TGTGCCAGCAGCCCCACACGGGGCAGGGGAGTCACTGAAGCTTTCTTT. This encodes CASSPTRGRGVTEAFF.

The rearrangement joins TRBV5-6 to TRBJ1-1, with a tentative D call TRBD1 (5 bases). The CDR3 is 16 amino acids. CDR1 and CDR2 from the germline V gene are SGHDT and YYEEEE. V lost 2 bases and J lost 1, with 15 bases in between. Here the CDR3 DNA reads TGTGCCAGCAGCTTTGGGGGGTTGGGGAAGAACACTGAAGCTTTCTTT. Its translation is CASSFGGLGKNTEAFF.

This chain connects TRBV6-2 or TRBV6-3 to TRBJ1-5; possible D gene TRBD1, 5 bases. The length of the CDR3 is 14 residues. CDR1 is MNHEY and CDR2 is SVGEGT in the germline V gene. With 7 bases removed from V and 3 bases from J, the gap between germline ends came to 13 bases. CDR3 in DNA: TGTGCCAGCACTTTGGGGGTACCCAATCAGCCCCAGCATTTT. Protein: CASTLGVPNQPQHF.